Below are 21 T cell receptor beta chains sequenced from a single sample in a study of CD8 T cells in ankylosing spondylitis. Study results and limitations: In ankylosing spondylitis blood, a motif of roughly 8 highly homologous TCR beta variants appeared characteristic.

TCRdb re-called the 5' RACE reads with MiXCR, one entry per CDR3 protein. Here the sample spans approximately 400,000 distinct CDR3 sequences, roughly a quarter being singletons. No antigen has been assigned to these receptors. The source material was blood, either unsorted or a sorted T cell fraction (not recorded which). These receptors were obtained from a male donor with ankylosing spondylitis.

V is TRBV12-3 or TRBV12-4 and J is TRBJ1-2; possible D gene TRBD1, 6 bases. The CDR3 totals 15 residues. Trimming left V 5 bases short and J 8 bases short, with 21 bases between. The CDR3 nucleotides are TGTGCCAGCAGTCCTTATACCGGGACAAGGCGAGGCTACACCTTC. Translating it yields CASSPYTGTRRGYTF.

This clonotype was seen a handful of times. The rearrangement uses TRBV5-1 and TRBJ2-3; 13 positions match TRBD2. The CDR3 has 16 amino acids. J gave up 2 bases and V 4 bases, and 4 bases lay outside the gene matches. Per germline, CDR1 SGHRS and CDR2 YFSETQ. In DNA form, the CDR3 reads TGCGCCAGCAGCCATGGGACTAGCGGGATCACAGATACGCAGTATTTT. Protein sequence: CASSHGTSGITDTQYF.

This clonotype turned up a few times. J is TRBJ2-1 and V is TRBV9; 9 nucleotides match TRBD2. This CDR3 is 17 amino acids long. The ends lost 3 bases at V and 5 bases at J; junction bases unmatched: 12. Germline V gives CDR1 SGDLS, CDR2 YYNGEE. As DNA, the CDR3 is TGTGCCAGCAGCGATCCGGGACTAGCCTATAAAAACAATGAGCAGTTCTTC. Its translation: CASSDPGLAYKNNEQFF.

The V and J genes are TRBV5-1 and TRBJ2-7; perhaps D is TRBD1 or TRBD2 (5 bases each). Trimming shortened V by 5 bases and J by 2 bases, and 11 bases separated the two germline ends. Per germline, CDR1 SGHRS and CDR2 YFSETQ. CDR3 length: 13 amino acids. Written as DNA, the CDR3 is TGCGCCAGCAGGTCGGGACCGACCTACGAGCAGTACTTC. Its protein product is CASRSGPTYEQYF.

This sequence joins TRBV7-9 and TRBJ1-2, with 8 bases aligning to TRBD1. Germline-derived CDR1 and CDR2 are SEHNR and FQNEAQ (reference sequence). The CDR3 contains 13 residues. The ends lost 5 bases at V and 8 bases at J; junction bases unmatched: 7. The CDR3 DNA sequence: TGTGCCAGCAGCCCCCAGGGGGCGAGGGGCTACACCTTC. As protein: CASSPQGARGYTF.

The genes are TRBV7-2 and TRBJ2-1; D uncertain. The CDR3 extends over 15 amino acids. V lost 2 bases and J lost 4, with 12 bases in between. The germline gives CDR1 SGHTA, CDR2 FQGNSA. Written as DNA, the CDR3 is TGTGCCAGCAGCTTACAGTTCGGATCTTACAATGAGCAGTTCTTC. Protein: CASSLQFGSYNEQFF.

This clonotype was recorded at least ten times. The chain links TRBV14 to TRBJ1-3, with 7 nucleotides matching TRBD1. The CDR3 has 15 residues. The trim removed 4 bases at V and 0 bases at J, leaving 3 bases unmatched. Germline-derived CDR1 and CDR2 are SGHDN and FVKESK. CDR3 residues: CASSPGQFSGNTIYF. For the CDR3, the DNA is TGTGCCAGCAGCCCGGGACAGTTCTCTGGAAACACCATATATTTT.

The chain uses TRBV7-2 and TRBJ2-1; 9 bases are a match to TRBD2. The V segment lost 0 bases and the J segment 6 bases; nucleotides outside the gene matches: 3. CDR1 is SGHTA, CDR2 FQGNSA, per germline. The CDR3 consists of 15 residues. DNA for the CDR3: TGTGCCAGCAGCTTAGCGGTAGCGGGAGCCAATGAGCAGTTCTTC. This encodes CASSLAVAGANEQFF.

The chain uses TRBV7-2 and TRBJ2-1; D might be TRBD1 or TRBD2, each matching 6 bases. From germline, CDR1 is SGHTA and CDR2 FQGNSA. The CDR3 has 15 amino acids. Trimming stripped 7 bases from V and 8 bases from J, with 21 bases between. This chain's CDR3 is CASTRYLRGRHEQFF. The CDR3 DNA is TGTGCCAGCACCCGATATCTTCGGGGGCGGCATGAGCAGTTCTTC. Variable domain in full (rest from reference TRBV7-2 and TRBJ2-1): GAGVSQSPSNKVTEKGKDVELRCDPISGHTALYWYRQSLGQGLEFLIYFQGNSAPDKSGLPSDRFSAERTGGSVSTLTIQRTQQEDSAVYLCASTRYLRGRHEQFFGPGTRLTVL.

This clonotype came up many times. The chain combines TRBV5-1 with TRBJ2-1; D possibly corresponds to TRBD2 (5 bases). The CDR3 is 13 residues long. Germline loops: CDR1 SGHRS, CDR2 YFSETQ. Trimming pared 5 bases from V and 3 bases from J, leaving 9 bases between. In DNA form, the CDR3 reads TGCGCCAGCAGACCCGACTACTACAATGAGCAGTTCTTC. Protein: CASRPDYYNEQFF.

This clonotype has more than one count but fewer than ten. The chain links TRBV5-1 to TRBJ1-2; TRBD1 matches 11 bases. Germline loops: CDR1 SGHRS, CDR2 YFSETQ. The CDR3 has 15 amino acids. V was pared by 0 bases and J by 7 bases, with 5 bases of the junction left unmatched. CDR3 region: CASSLVGQGASGYTF. The CDR3 region has the DNA TGCGCCAGCAGCTTGGTAGGACAGGGGGCGTCTGGCTACACCTTC. Supplemented by reference TRBV5-1 and TRBJ1-2, the full variable domain reads KAGVTQTPRYLIKTRGQQVTLSCSPISGHRSVSWYQQTPGQGLQFLFEYFSETQRNKGNFPGRFSGRQFSNSRSEMNVSTLELGDSALYLCASSLVGQGASGYTFGSGTRLTVV.

The sample holds a few counts of this clonotype. V usage is TRBV10-3 and J usage is TRBJ2-2; D is perhaps TRBD2 (5 bases). V was pared by 0 bases and J by 7 bases, with 9 bases between. The germline CDR1 and CDR2 sequences are ENHRY and SYGVKD. The CDR3 length is 14 residues. CDR3 DNA sequence: TGTGCCATCAGTGAGTCGACTAAGCTCGGGGAGCTGTTTTTT. The encoded protein is CAISESTKLGELFF.

This clonotype was counted ten times or more. This sequence joins TRBV12-3 or TRBV12-4 and TRBJ2-3; no clear D. V was pared by 7 bases and J by 6 bases, with 11 bases between. The CDR3 has 12 residues. This CDR3 is CASTPDPDTQYF. CDR3 in DNA: TGTGCCAGCACTCCGGACCCCGATACGCAGTATTTT.

This clonotype turned up a few times. The genes are TRBV6-1 and TRBJ2-2, with D perhaps matching TRBD1 (6 bases). The CDR3 spans 15 residues. The V end was cut by 7 bases, the J end by 2 bases, with 14 bases between. The germline V gene has CDR1 MNHNS and CDR2 SASEGT. The chain's CDR3 is CASIGVGGNTGELFF. CDR3 in DNA: TGTGCCAGCATTGGAGTAGGGGGAAACACCGGGGAGCTGTTTTTT.

This clonotype was counted a few times. This chain links TRBV29-1 with TRBJ1-1, with D tentatively TRBD1 (5 bases). The V end was cut by 1 base, the J end by 1 base, with 10 bases between. The CDR3 covers 14 residues. Germline lookup yields CDR1 SQVTM and CDR2 ANQGSEA. CDR3 nucleotide sequence: TGCAGCGTTGAAGTCAGGGTACCGAACACTGAAGCTTTCTTT. Residues: CSVEVRVPNTEAFF.

Only a few counts were recorded for this clonotype. This rearrangement joins TRBV27 to TRBJ2-7, with TRBD2 identical over 8 bases. Germline CDR1 reads MNHEY; CDR2 reads SMNVEV (reference sequence). The trim removed 7 bases at V and 3 bases at J, leaving 14 bases unmatched. The CDR3 is 16 amino acids. The CDR3 sequence: CASISESGGSNYEQYV. In DNA form, the CDR3 reads TGTGCCAGCATTTCGGAGTCGGGAGGGTCAAACTACGAGCAGTACGTC.

The chain carries TRBV12-3 or TRBV12-4 and TRBJ1-6; D ambiguous. V was trimmed by 6 bases and J by 8 bases, leaving 11 bases between them. The CDR3 sequence is 13 residues long. The CDR3 sequence is CASSPREDSPLHF. CDR3 sequence (DNA): TGTGCCAGCAGCCCTAGAGAGGATTCACCCCTCCACTTT.

This clonotype has just a few counts. The chain combines TRBV2 with TRBJ1-5; 12 positions agree with TRBD1. This CDR3 comprises 15 residues. The J segment lost 5 bases and the V segment lost 6 bases, leaving 5 bases of the junction unmatched. The germline CDR1 and CDR2 sequences are SNHLY and FYNNEI. The CDR3, as DNA: TGTGCCAGCAGGAAGGGGACAGGGGGCGATCAGCCCCAGCATTTT. Its protein is CASRKGTGGDQPQHF.

This clonotype was recorded a few times. The chain employs TRBV5-1 and TRBJ2-3; no firm D call. CDR1 SGHRS and CDR2 YFSETQ come from the germline V gene. The V gene lost 3 bases and the J gene lost 3 bases, with 14 bases spanning the gap. The CDR3 is 15 residues long. Written as DNA, the CDR3 is TGCGCCAGCAGCTCCCGTGTGGGGTCGACAGATACGCAGTATTTT. The encoded protein is CASSSRVGSTDTQYF.

The CDR3 DNA sequence: TGCAGTGCTAGAGATTCGGAGCGGGGCTTTAATGAGCAGTTCTTC. Translating gives CSARDSERGFNEQFF. The V and J genes are TRBV20-1 and TRBJ2-1, with 7 bases fitting TRBD2. The CDR3 length is 15 residues. V dropped 0 bases and J dropped 7; count of bases not matched to a gene: 9. Germline CDR1 DFQATT, CDR2 SNEGSKA (reference sequence).

This chain uses TRBV20-1 with TRBJ1-6; possibly TRBD1 for D (5 bases). V was clipped by 6 bases and J by 11 bases, with 20 bases between them. CDR3 size: 14 residues. Germline V gene lookup returns CDR1 DFQATT and CDR2 SNEGSKA (reference sequence). The CDR3 DNA sequence: TGCAGTGCATCTCGACAGACGGTATCGGCACCCCTCCACTTT. It yields the protein CSASRQTVSAPLHF.